This note documents a single TCR beta chain sequence. Sequencing used immunoSEQ v3. The protocol was immunoSEQ multiplex PCR, while the TCRdb copy is restricted to in-frame clones and leaves out a portion. In the table there are about 100,000 clones, 65% of which are singletons. Time point meaning: pre-treatment sample, taken before nivolumab and TIL therapy. Pleural nodules or supraclavicular lymph nodes made up most of the excised metastases sampled. These data are taken from a study of TIL therapy for anti-PD-1-resistant metastatic lung cancer. About the study: Tumors had a median PD-L1 proportion score of about 6.6%.

CDR3 length: 15 residues. V lost 3 bases, J lost 0 bases, and 1 base stayed unmatched. Germline CDR1 is SGDLS and CDR2 is YYNGEE. The sequence was collected from a person between 30 and 79 years old with non-small cell lung cancer. The material was tumor tissue, obtained at baseline. The gene calls are TRBV9 and TRBJ2-1; TRBD2 agrees at 9 bases. CDR3 region: CASSGSGSSYNEQFF. CDR3 DNA: TGTGCCAGCAGCGGTAGCGGGAGCTCCTACAATGAGCAGTTCTTC.